The clone carrying this T cell receptor (beta chain) was observed many times. The record originates from a study of blood T cell repertoires in COVID-19. Study details: Whether acute or convalescent, the COVID-19 samples came from the United States, Italy and Spain.

There are 13 residues in the CDR3. V was pared by 7 bases and J by 6 bases, with 12 bases of the junction left unmatched. Germline V gene lookup returns CDR1 SQVTM and CDR2 ANQGSEA. Produced via immunoSEQ multiplex PCR; TCRdb's table is partial and in-frame only. In the table there are some 64,000 clones, under 85% of which are singletons. Sequencing used peripheral blood. V is TRBV29-1 and J is TRBJ2-7; 7 bases align to TRBD1. The clonotype comes from a woman of 80 years or more with active or convalescent COVID-19. The CDR3 bases are TGCAGCGCTGGGGGCTCAGGGGGTAGCGAGCAGTACTTC. It specifies CSAGGSGGSEQYF.